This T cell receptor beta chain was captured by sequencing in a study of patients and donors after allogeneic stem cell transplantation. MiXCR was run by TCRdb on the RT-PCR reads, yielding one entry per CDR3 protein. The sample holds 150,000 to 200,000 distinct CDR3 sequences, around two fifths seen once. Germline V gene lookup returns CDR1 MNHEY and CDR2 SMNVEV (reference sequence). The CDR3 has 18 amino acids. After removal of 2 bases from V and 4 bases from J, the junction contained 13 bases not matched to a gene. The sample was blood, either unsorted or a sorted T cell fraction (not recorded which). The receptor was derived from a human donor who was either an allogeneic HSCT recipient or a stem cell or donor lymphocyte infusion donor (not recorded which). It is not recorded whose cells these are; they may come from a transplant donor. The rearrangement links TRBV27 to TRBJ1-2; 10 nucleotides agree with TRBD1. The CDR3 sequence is CASSLAGDRGRTSYGYTF. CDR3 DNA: TGTGCCAGCAGTTTAGCTGGGGACAGGGGCAGGACCAGCTATGGCTACACCTTC.